The source of this TCR beta chain is a study of T cell repertoires in cytomegalovirus infection. The overall study: Both CMV infection and a matching HLA type were indicated by public TCR beta signatures.

TCRdb reprocessed the reads via MiXCR and lists one record per CDR3 protein. The table includes under 350,000 distinct CDR3 sequences, 9% to 9.5% detected once. Whole-study findings and limits: It was HLA-C-restricted CMV-specific TCR beta clonotypes that dominated the response ex vivo. Carriers of CMV plus the relevant HLA were identified by cumulative public TCR beta family frequency.

The CDR3 totals 14 residues. Trimming shortened V by 3 bases and J by 6 bases, and 14 bases separated the two germline ends. Per the germline V gene, CDR1 is LNHNV and CDR2 is YYDKDF (reference sequence). On this clonotype itself: Its antigen is as yet unknown.

The TCR comes from a human donor in good health (CMV status not recorded). Some clones in this sample may be carry-over from other donors' samples. The chain employs TRBV15 and TRBJ1-1; a possible D gene is TRBD1 (6 bases). Sequencing was done on a sample of PBMCs. CDR3 region: CATSSPMGGSEAFF. The DNA for the CDR3 is TGTGCCACCAGCAGCCCCATGGGGGGCTCTGAAGCTTTCTTT.